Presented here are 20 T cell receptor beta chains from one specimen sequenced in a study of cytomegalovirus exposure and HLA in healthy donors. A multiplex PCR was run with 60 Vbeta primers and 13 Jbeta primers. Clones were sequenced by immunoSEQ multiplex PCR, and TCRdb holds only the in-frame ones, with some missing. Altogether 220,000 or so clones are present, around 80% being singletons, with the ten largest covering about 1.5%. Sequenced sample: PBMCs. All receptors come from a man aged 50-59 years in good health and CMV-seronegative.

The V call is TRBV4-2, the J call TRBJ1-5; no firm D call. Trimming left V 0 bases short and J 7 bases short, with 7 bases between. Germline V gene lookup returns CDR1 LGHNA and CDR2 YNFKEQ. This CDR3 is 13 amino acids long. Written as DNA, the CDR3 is TGTGCCAGCAGCCAAGAGGGAGGGCAGCCCCAGCATTTT. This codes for CASSQEGGQPQHF.

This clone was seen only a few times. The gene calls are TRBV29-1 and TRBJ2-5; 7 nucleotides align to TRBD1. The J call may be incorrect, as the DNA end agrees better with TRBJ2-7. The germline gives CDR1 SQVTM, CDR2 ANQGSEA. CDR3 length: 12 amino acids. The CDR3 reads CSGGTATYEQYF. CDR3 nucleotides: TGCAGCGGAGGGACAGCCACCTACGAGCAGTACTTC.

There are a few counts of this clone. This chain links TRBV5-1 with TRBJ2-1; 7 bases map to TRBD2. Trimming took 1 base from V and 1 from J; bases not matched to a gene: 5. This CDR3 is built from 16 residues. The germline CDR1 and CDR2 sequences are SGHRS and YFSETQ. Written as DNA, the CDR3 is TGCGCCAGCAGCTTGTACGGCGGGAGATCCTACAATGAGCAGTTCTTC. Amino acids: CASSLYGGRSYNEQFF.

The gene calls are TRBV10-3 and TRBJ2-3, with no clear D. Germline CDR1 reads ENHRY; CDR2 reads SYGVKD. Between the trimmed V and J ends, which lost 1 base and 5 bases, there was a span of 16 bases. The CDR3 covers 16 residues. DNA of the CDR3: TGTGCCATCAGTGAGTTGAGAGGATACATGTTAGATACGCAGTATTTT. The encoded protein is CAISELRGYMLDTQYF.

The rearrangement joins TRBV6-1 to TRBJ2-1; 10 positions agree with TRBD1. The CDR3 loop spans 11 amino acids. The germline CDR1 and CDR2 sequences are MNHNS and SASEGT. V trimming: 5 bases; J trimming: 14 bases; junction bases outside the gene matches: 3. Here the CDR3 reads CASSRDRGKFF. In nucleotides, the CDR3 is TGTGCCAGCAGTAGGGACAGGGGAAAGTTCTTC.

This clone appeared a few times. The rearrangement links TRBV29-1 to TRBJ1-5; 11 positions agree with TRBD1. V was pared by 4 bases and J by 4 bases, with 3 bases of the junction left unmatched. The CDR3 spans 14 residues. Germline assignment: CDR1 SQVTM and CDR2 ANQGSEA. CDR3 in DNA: TGCAGCGTTGCCGGGACAGGGGGAAATCAGCCCCAGCATTTT. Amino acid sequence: CSVAGTGGNQPQHF.

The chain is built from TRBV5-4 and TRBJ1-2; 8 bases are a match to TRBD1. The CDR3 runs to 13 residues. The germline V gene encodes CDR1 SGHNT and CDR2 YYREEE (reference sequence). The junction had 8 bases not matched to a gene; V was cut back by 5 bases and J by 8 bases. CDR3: CASSLQGGKGYTF. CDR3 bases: TGTGCCAGCAGTTTACAGGGGGGGAAAGGCTACACCTTC.

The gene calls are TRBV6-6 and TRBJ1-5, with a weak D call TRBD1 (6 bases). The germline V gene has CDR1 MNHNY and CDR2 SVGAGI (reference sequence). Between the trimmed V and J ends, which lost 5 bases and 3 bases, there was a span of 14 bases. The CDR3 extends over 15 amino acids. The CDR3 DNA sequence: TGTGCCAGCAGTCCCGGGGGGGCCTCCAATCAGCCCCAGCATTTT. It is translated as CASSPGGASNQPQHF.

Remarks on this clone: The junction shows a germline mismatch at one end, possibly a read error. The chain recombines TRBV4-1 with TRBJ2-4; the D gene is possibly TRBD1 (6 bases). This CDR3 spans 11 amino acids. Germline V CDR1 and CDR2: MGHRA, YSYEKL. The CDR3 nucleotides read TGCGCCAGCAGACGGGACATCGTATGGGACTTC. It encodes CASRRDIVWDF.

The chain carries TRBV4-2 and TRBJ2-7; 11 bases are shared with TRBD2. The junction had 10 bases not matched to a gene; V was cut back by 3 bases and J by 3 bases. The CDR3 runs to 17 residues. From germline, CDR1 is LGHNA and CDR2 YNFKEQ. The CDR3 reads CASSQSSGTSGLYEQYF. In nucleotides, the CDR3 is TGTGCCAGCAGCCAGTCTTCCGGGACTAGCGGACTCTACGAGCAGTACTTC.

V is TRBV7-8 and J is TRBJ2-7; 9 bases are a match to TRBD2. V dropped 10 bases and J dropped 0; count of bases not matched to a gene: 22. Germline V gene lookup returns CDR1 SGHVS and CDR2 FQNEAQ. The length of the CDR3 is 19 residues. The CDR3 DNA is TGTGCCACGAGCCCCCGCCCCGCTAGCGGGACTGTGAGCTCCTACGAGCAGTACTTC. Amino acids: CATSPRPASGTVSSYEQYF.

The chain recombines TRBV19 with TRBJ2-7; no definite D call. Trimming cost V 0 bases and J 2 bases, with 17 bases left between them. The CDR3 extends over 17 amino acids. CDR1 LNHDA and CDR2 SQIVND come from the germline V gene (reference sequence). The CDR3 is CASSIDFPGARPYEQYF. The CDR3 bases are TGTGCCAGTAGTATAGATTTCCCCGGAGCTAGACCCTACGAGCAGTACTTC.

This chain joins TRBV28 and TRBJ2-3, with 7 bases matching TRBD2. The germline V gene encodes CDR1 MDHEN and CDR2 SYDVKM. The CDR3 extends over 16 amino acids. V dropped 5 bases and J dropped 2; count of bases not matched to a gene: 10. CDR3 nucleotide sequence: TGTGCCAGCAGTCTCCTACTAGCGACCAACACAGATACGCAGTATTTT. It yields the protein CASSLLLATNTDTQYF.

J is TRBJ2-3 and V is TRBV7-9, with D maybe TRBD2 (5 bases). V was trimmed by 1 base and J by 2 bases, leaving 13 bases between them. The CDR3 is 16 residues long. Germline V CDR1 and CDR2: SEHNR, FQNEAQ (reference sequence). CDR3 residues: CASSLGSSLATDTQYF. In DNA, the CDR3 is TGTGCCAGCAGCTTAGGTTCATCGCTAGCCACAGATACGCAGTATTTT. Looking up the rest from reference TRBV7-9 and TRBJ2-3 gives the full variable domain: DTGVSQNPRHKITKRGQNVTFRCDPISEHNRLYWYRQTLGQGPEFLTYFQNEAQLEKSRLLSDRFSAERPKGSFSTLEIQRTEQGDSAMYLCASSLGSSLATDTQYFGPGTRLTVL.

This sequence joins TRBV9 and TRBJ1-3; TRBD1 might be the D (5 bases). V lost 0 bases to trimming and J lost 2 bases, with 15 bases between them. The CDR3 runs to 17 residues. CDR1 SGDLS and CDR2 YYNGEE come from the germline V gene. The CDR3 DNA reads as TGTGCCAGCAGCGTAGCTGGACACGATTATACTGGAAACACCATATATTTT. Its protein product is CASSVAGHDYTGNTIYF. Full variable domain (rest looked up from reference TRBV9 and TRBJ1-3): DSGVTQTPKHLITATGQRVTLRCSPRSGDLSVYWYQQSLDQGLQFLIQYYNGEERAKGNILERFSAQQFPDLHSELNLSSLELGDSALYFCASSVAGHDYTGNTIYFGEGSWLTVV.

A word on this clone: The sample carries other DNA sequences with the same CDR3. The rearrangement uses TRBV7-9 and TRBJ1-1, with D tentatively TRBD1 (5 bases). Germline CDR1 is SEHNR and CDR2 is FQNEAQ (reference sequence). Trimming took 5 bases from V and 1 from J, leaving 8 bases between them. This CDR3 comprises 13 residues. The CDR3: CASSPTGNTEAFF. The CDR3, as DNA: TGTGCCAGCAGCCCTACAGGGAACACTGAAGCTTTCTTT.

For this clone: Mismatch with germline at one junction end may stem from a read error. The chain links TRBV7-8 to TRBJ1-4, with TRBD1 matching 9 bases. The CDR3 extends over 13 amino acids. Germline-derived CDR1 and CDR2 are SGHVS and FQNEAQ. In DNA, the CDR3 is TGTGCCAGCAGCTCCAGACAGGGGGAGGGCCGGGTTTTT. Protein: CASSSRQGEGRVF.

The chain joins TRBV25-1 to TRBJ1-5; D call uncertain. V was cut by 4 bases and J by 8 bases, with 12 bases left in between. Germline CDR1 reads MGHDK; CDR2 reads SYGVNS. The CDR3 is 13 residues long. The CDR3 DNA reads TGTGCCAGCAGTGGTACTTCGGGTGAGCCCCAGCATTTT. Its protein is CASSGTSGEPQHF.

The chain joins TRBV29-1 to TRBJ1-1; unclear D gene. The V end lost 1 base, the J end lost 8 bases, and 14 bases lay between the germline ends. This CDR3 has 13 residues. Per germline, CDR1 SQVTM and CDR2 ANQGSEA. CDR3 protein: CSVEVAAGREAFF. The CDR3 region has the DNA TGCAGCGTTGAAGTTGCGGCGGGTAGGGAAGCTTTCTTT.

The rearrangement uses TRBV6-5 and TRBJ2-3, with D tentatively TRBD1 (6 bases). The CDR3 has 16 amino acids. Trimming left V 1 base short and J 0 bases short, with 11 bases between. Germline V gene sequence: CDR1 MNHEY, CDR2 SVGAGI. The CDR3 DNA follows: TGTGCCAGCAGTTACTGGAAAACAGGGAGCACAGATACGCAGTATTTT. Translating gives CASSYWKTGSTDTQYF.